These 21 T cell receptor beta chains originate from one sample sequenced in a study of shared clonotypes between healthy human individuals. Sequenced by immunoSEQ multiplex PCR; TCRdb stores in-frame clones only, minus some. The table records about 1.9 million clones, 93% of them present only once. The naive CD8 subset, CD45RO-negative cells positively selected for CCR7, excluded terminally differentiated effector memory CD45RA+ cells. Sequenced input: naive CD8+ T cells from PBMCs. Receptor source: a man aged 18 to 30 in good health. Some clones in this sample may be carry-over from other donors' samples.

J is TRBJ2-3 and V is TRBV9; tentatively, D is TRBD1 (5 bases). The V end was cut by 4 bases, the J end by 1 base, with 22 bases between. This CDR3 has 18 amino acids. In germline, CDR1 is SGDLS, CDR2 YYNGEE. The CDR3 reads CASSPKGRYSSGTDTQYF. CDR3 sequence (DNA): TGTGCCAGCAGCCCCAAGGGGCGCTACTCCTCCGGCACAGATACGCAGTATTTT.

This chain connects TRBV5-5 to TRBJ1-5; D remains ambiguous. This CDR3 has 14 amino acids. Trimming removed 0 bases at V and 9 bases at J, with 13 bases between. Looked up from germline, CDR1 is SGHKS and CDR2 is YYEKEE (reference sequence). CDR3 DNA sequence: TGTGCCAGCAGCTTGGAAGAGAAGGCCGTGCCCCAGCATTTT. Protein sequence: CASSLEEKAVPQHF.

The table lists this clone with a count of one. The V call is TRBV7-9, the J call TRBJ1-4, with 8 bases lining up with TRBD1. The CDR3 runs to 14 residues. Per the germline V gene, CDR1 is SEHNR and CDR2 is FQNEAQ (reference sequence). V was pared by 5 bases and J by 3 bases, with 2 bases of the junction left unmatched. This CDR3 reads CASSQQGANEKLFF. In nucleotides, the CDR3 is TGTGCCAGCAGCCAACAGGGGGCTAATGAAAAACTGTTTTTT.

This chain joins TRBV5-4 and TRBJ2-1; TRBD1 is a possible D gene (6 bases). The CDR3 spans 13 residues. The ends were cut back, 5 bases at V and 8 bases at J, with 14 bases in the middle. Per germline, CDR1 SGHNT and CDR2 YYREEE (reference sequence). The CDR3 nucleotides are TGTGCCAGCAGTTTACTGGGGGCGGATGAGCAGTTCTTC. It translates to CASSLLGADEQFF.

This sequence joins TRBV2 and TRBJ1-4, with 12 bases that match TRBD1. In germline, CDR1 is SNHLY, CDR2 FYNNEI. CDR3 size: 13 residues. The J segment lost 8 bases and the V segment lost 8 bases, leaving 3 bases of the junction unmatched. The CDR3 sequence: CASRDRGLEKLFF. CDR3 sequence (DNA): TGTGCCAGCCGGGACAGGGGGCTCGAAAAACTGTTTTTT.

The J gene is TRBJ2-1, the V gene TRBV2; D is ambiguous. Germline V gene lookup returns CDR1 SNHLY and CDR2 FYNNEI. V lost 0 bases and J lost 5, with 2 bases in between. The CDR3 runs 12 residues. The CDR3 sequence is CASSEAHNEQFF. The CDR3 DNA reads as TGTGCCAGCAGTGAAGCCCACAATGAGCAGTTCTTC.

To note about this clone: Other nucleotide sequences from this sample produce the same CDR3. V usage is TRBV28 and J usage is TRBJ1-1, with D possibly being TRBD1 (5 bases). This CDR3 contains 14 residues. Germline V gene data show CDR1 as MDHEN and CDR2 as SYDVKM. V was clipped by 6 bases and J by 0 bases, with 11 bases between them. In DNA form, the CDR3 reads TGTGCCAGCAGCCCACGGGGACTGAACACTGAAGCTTTCTTT. Translated: CASSPRGLNTEAFF.

V usage is TRBV7-9 and J usage is TRBJ1-3, with TRBD1 matching 10 bases. J was trimmed by 8 bases and V by 5 bases; bases with no gene match: 12. Germline V gives CDR1 SEHNR, CDR2 FQNEAQ (reference sequence). CDR3 length equals 16 residues. The CDR3 reads CASSPPSGDRGYTIYF. The CDR3 nucleotides read TGTGCCAGCAGCCCCCCTTCGGGGGACAGGGGATACACCATATATTTT.

In regard to this clone: Within the sample, other DNA sequences also encode this same CDR3. The chain is built from TRBV29-1 and TRBJ1-1, with D uncertain. Trimming cost V 7 bases and J 0 bases, with 3 bases left between them. Germline assignment: CDR1 SQVTM and CDR2 ANQGSEA. The CDR3 length is 10 residues. CDR3 coding DNA: TGCAGCGCGCTGAACACTGAAGCTTTCTTT. Translating gives CSALNTEAFF.

The chain carries TRBV6-5 and TRBJ1-2; TRBD1 matches 11 bases. Germline CDR1 is MNHEY and CDR2 is SVGAGI. This CDR3 spans 14 amino acids. The ends lost 6 bases at V and 7 bases at J; junction bases unmatched: 7. The CDR3 is CASSPGTGGGGYTF. DNA of the CDR3: TGTGCCAGCAGCCCCGGGACAGGGGGTGGTGGCTACACCTTC.

The chain links TRBV20-1 to TRBJ1-2; D might be TRBD1 (5 bases). This CDR3 has 11 amino acids. V lost 5 bases, J lost 5 bases, and 9 bases lay in between. Germline CDR1 reads DFQATT; CDR2 reads SNEGSKA (reference sequence). The DNA of the CDR3 is TGCAGTGCTCCCAGGGAATATGGCTACACCTTC. Protein product: CSAPREYGYTF.

This clone is a singleton in its sample. The rearrangement uses TRBV14 and TRBJ2-2; 11 bases agree with TRBD2. Trimming took 1 base from V and 7 from J; bases not matched to a gene: 8. Germline assignment: CDR1 SGHDN and CDR2 FVKESK. This CDR3 is built from 17 residues. The CDR3 is CASSQVSLAGANGELFF. The CDR3 bases are TGTGCCAGCAGCCAAGTATCACTAGCGGGAGCTAACGGGGAGCTGTTTTTT. Looking up the rest from reference TRBV14 and TRBJ2-2 gives the full variable domain: EAGVTQFPSHSVIEKGQTVTLRCDPISGHDNLYWYRRVMGKEIKFLLHFVKESKQDESGMPNNRFLAERTGGTYSTLKVQPAELEDSGVYFCASSQVSLAGANGELFFGEGSRLTVL.

The chain has TRBV11-1 and TRBJ1-1; D is perhaps TRBD1 (6 bases). The CDR3 is 15 residues long. Germline-derived CDR1 and CDR2 are SGHAT and FQDESV (reference sequence). Trimming shortened V by 5 bases and J by 4 bases, and 17 bases separated the two germline ends. Here the CDR3 reads CASSGTQGSVTEAFF. The DNA for the CDR3 is TGTGCCAGCAGCGGCACACAGGGATCAGTCACTGAAGCTTTCTTT.

V is TRBV10-3 and J is TRBJ2-7, with 10 bases lining up with TRBD1. Germline values: CDR1 ENHRY, CDR2 SYGVKD. Trimming at V came to 6 bases and at J to 0 bases, leaving 5 bases not matched to a gene. The CDR3 runs 15 residues. The CDR3 is CAISTGQGSSYEQYF. The CDR3 DNA reads TGTGCCATCAGCACGGGACAGGGGAGCTCCTACGAGCAGTACTTC.

The chain recombines TRBV5-1 with TRBJ2-3; tentatively, D is TRBD1 (7 bases). The germline V gene encodes CDR1 SGHRS and CDR2 YFSETQ. V dropped 4 bases and J dropped 1 base, with 13 bases sitting between them. The CDR3 runs 15 residues. The CDR3 region has the DNA TGCGCCAGCAGCGCGACCAGGGGGGGCACAGATACGCAGTATTTT. The encoded protein is CASSATRGGTDTQYF.

The chain couples TRBV30 to TRBJ2-3; D may match TRBD1 or TRBD2 (5 bases each). The CDR3 totals 17 residues. Germline V gene lookup returns CDR1 GTSNPN and CDR2 SVGIG (reference sequence). The V end lost 0 bases, the J end lost 2 bases, and 18 bases lay between the germline ends. CDR3 in DNA: TGTGCCTGGAGTGTATACGGGACGTCCCTTTTCACAGATACGCAGTATTTT. Translation gives CAWSVYGTSLFTDTQYF.

CDR3 region: CASSLGHGGGLNQPQHF. DNA of the CDR3: TGTGCCAGCAGCTTGGGTCACGGTGGGGGGCTCAATCAGCCCCAGCATTTT. The chain links TRBV5-7 to TRBJ1-5; possible D gene TRBD1, 6 bases. TRBV5-7 falls under the ORF class, with uncertain function. The V end was cut by 0 bases, the J end by 3 bases, with 16 bases between. This CDR3 comprises 17 residues.

J is TRBJ2-3 and V is TRBV11-2; weak D call: TRBD1 (5 bases). CDR1 SGHAT and CDR2 FQNNGV come from the germline V gene. The V and J ends lost 3 bases and 9 bases respectively, with 10 bases between them. The CDR3 is 12 amino acids. Written as DNA, the CDR3 is TGTGCCAGCAGCTTCCCAGGGAACACGCAGTATTTT. The encoded protein is CASSFPGNTQYF.

The V call is TRBV6-1, the J call TRBJ2-5; D possibly matches TRBD1 or TRBD2 (5 bases each). Germline V lookup: CDR1 MNHNS, CDR2 SASEGT. The CDR3 contains 16 residues. Trimming removed 0 bases at V and 5 bases at J, with 16 bases between. The CDR3 protein is CASSEALGVRPETQYF. The CDR3 region has the DNA TGTGCCAGCAGTGAAGCGCTGGGGGTCCGTCCGGAGACCCAGTACTTC.

The chain links TRBV25-1 to TRBJ2-1; weak D call: TRBD2 (6 bases). The germline gives CDR1 MGHDK, CDR2 SYGVNS. This CDR3 is built from 15 residues. Trimming shortened V by 4 bases and J by 5 bases, and 15 bases separated the two germline ends. The CDR3 DNA reads TGTGCCAGCAGTGGCTACGGGACTGTTCACAATGAGCAGTTCTTC. The encoded protein is CASSGYGTVHNEQFF.

This sequence joins TRBV10-3 and TRBJ2-7; weak D call: TRBD1 (6 bases). Germline V gene lookup returns CDR1 ENHRY and CDR2 SYGVKD. V dropped 3 bases and J dropped 2 bases, with 11 bases sitting between them. The CDR3 consists of 14 residues. The CDR3 is CAISDTGTTYEQYF. The CDR3 coding sequence is TGTGCCATCAGTGACACCGGGACAACCTACGAGCAGTACTTC.